This T cell receptor beta chain emerged from a study of response to subunit inactivated influenza vaccine. One entry per CDR3 protein results from TCRdb running MiXCR on the RT-PCR reads. The table includes about 650,000 distinct CDR3 sequences, 11% to 15% detected once. The study, taken as a whole, reports: Each seasonal influenza vaccination, the authors suggested, recruits few new T cells.

This clonotype has ten or more counts. What it binds is not known. The CDR3 is 12 residues long. V lost 0 bases and J lost 6, with 6 bases in between. CDR1 and CDR2 from the germline V gene are LNHNV and YYDKDF (reference sequence). Specimen: PBMCs from blood, collected 14 days before vaccination. The chain has TRBV15 and TRBJ2-7, with D unclear. The clonotype originates from a man aged 45-60 years who received an inactivated influenza vaccine. DNA of the CDR3: TGTGCCACCAGCAGAGATCGGATCGAGCAGTACTTC. It specifies CATSRDRIEQYF.